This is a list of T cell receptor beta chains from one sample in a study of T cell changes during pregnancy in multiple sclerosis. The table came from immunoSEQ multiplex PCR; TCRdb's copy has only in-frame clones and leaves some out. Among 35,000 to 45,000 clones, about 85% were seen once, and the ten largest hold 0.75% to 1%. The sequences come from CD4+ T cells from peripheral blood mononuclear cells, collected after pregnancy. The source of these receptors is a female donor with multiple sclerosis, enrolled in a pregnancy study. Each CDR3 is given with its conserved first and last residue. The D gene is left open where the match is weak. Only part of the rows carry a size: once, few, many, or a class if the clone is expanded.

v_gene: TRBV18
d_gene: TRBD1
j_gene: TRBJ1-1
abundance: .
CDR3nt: TGTGCCAGCTCACCGGGGACAGACACTGAAGCTTTCTTT
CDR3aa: CASSPGTDTEAFF

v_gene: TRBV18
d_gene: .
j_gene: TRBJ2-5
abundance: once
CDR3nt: TGTGCCAGCTCACCACTACAGGCCCTCCGGGGGGAGACCCAGTACTTC
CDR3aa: CASSPLQALRGETQYF

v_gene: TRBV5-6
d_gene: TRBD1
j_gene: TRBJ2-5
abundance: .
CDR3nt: TGTGCCAGCAGCGGAACCTCCTGGACAGGTCAAGAGACCCAGTACTTC
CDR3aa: CASSGTSWTGQETQYF

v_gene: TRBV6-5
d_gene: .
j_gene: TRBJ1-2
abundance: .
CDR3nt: TGTGCCAGCAGTCTAACCTCAGGGGCAAGGGGCTACACCTTC
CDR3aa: CASSLTSGARGYTF

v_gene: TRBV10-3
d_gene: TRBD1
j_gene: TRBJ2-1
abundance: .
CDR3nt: TGTGCCATCAGTGGGTATGACAGGGGCCTTTACAATGAGCAGTTCTTC
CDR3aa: CAISGYDRGLYNEQFF

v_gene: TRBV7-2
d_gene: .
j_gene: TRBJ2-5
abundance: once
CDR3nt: TGTGCCACGGCGCGGGGGCGAGAGACCCAGTACTTC
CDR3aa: CATARGRETQYF

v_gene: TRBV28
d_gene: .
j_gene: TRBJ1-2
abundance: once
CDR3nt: TGTGCCAGCAGTTTCGACAGCTATGGCTACACCTTC
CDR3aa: CASSFDSYGYTF

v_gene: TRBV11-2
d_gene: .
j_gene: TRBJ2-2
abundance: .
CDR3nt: TGTGCCAGCAGCTTCCGAGGCGGGGAGCTGTTTTTT
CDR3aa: CASSFRGGELFF

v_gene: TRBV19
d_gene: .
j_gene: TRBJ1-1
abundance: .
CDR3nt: TGTGCCAGTAGTATAATCGGGATGAACACTGAAGCTTTCTTT
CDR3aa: CASSIIGMNTEAFF

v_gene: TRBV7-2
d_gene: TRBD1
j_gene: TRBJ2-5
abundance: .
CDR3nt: TGTGCCAGCAGCGGCCGTCCGGGACAGGGCAAAGAGACCCAGTACTTC
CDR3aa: CASSGRPGQGKETQYF

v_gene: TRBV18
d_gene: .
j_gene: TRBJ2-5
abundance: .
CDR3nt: TGTGCCAGCTCACCACCGGGGGGTCGAGAGACCCAGTACTTC
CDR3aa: CASSPPGGRETQYF

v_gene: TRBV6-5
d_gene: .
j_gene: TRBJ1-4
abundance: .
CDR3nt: TGTGCCAGCAGTTACTTACAGAATGAAAAACTGTTTTTT
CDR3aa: CASSYLQNEKLFF

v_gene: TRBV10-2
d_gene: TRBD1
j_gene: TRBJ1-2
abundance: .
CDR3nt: TGCGCCAGCAGTCAGGGGGCGATCAACTATGGCTACACCTTC
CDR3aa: CASSQGAINYGYTF

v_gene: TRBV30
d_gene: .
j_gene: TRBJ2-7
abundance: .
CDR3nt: TGTGCCTGGAGCCTCATGGCTCTTGGAGCCCCCTACGAGCAGTACTTC
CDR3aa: CAWSLMALGAPYEQYF

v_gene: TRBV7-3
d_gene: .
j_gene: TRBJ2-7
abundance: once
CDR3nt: TGTGCCAGCAGCTTGGCTAGTAACTCCGAGCAGTACTTC
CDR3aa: CASSLASNSEQYF

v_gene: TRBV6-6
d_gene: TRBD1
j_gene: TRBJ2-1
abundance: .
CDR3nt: TGTGCCAGCAGTTTGACAGGGGGCTACAATGAGCAGTTCTTC
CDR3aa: CASSLTGGYNEQFF

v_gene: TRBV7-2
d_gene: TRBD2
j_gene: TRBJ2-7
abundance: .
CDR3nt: TGTGCCAGCAGCTCTCGGCCCGGGGGGGCAGGGAGTTCCTACGAGCAGTACTTC
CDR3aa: CASSSRPGGAGSSYEQYF

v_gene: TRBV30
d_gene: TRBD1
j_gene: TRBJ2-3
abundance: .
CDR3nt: TGTGCCTGGAGTGTAGGGGGCGCAGATACGCAGTATTTT
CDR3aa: CAWSVGGADTQYF

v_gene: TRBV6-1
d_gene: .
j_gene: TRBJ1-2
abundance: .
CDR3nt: TGTGCCACCAGACAGTCCGACGACTATGGCTACACCTTC
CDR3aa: CATRQSDDYGYTF

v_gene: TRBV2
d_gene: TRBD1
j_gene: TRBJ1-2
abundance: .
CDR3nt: TGTGCCAGCAGTGGAAGGGGGCCCAGGGGGGATGGCTACACCTTC
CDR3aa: CASSGRGPRGDGYTF

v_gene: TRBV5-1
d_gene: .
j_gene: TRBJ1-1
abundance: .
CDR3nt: TGCGCCAGCAGCTTGGTGACAGGAGGAATGAACACTGAAGCTTTCTTT
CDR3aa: CASSLVTGGMNTEAFF

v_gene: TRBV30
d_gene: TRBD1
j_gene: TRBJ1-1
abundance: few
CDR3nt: TGTGCCTGGAGTGTTGACAGGGACACTGAAGCTTTCTTT
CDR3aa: CAWSVDRDTEAFF

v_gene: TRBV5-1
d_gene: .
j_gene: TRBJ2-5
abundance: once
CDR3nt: TGCGCCAGCAGCCTAATTGGGGGAGGGGGAGAGACCCAGTACTTC
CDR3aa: CASSLIGGGGETQYF

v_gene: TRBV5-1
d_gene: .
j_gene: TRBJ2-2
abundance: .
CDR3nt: TGCGCCAGCAGCTTGGGGTTAGCCGTGAACACCGGGGAGCTGTTTTTT
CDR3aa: CASSLGLAVNTGELFF

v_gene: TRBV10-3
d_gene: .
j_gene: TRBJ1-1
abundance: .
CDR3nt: TGTGCCATCAGTGGATTGGCAGGGGACCAGAACACTGAAGCTTTCTTT
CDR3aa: CAISGLAGDQNTEAFF

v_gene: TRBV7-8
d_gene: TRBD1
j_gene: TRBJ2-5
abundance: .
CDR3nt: TGTGCCAGCAGCGCATCGACAGGGACGGAGACCCAGTACTTC
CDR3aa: CASSASTGTETQYF

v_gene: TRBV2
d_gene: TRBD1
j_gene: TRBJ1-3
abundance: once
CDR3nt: TGTGCCACTCTAGAAGGGACAGGCGGAAACACCATATATTTT
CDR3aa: CATLEGTGGNTIYF

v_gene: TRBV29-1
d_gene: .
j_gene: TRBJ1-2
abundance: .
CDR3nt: TGCAGCGTTGAAAATTCGCGGCAGAACTATGGCTACACCTTC
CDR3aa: CSVENSRQNYGYTF

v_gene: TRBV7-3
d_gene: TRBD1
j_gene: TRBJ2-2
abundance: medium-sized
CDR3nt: TGTGCCAGCAGATCGACAGGGGACACCGGGGAGCTGTTTTTT
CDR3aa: CASRSTGDTGELFF

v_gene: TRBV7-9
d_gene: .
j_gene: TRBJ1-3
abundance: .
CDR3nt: TGTGCCAGCAGCGCCGGGGACTCCAACACCATATATTTT
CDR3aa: CASSAGDSNTIYF

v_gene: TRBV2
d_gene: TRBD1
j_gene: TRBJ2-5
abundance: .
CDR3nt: TGTGCCAGCTGGGGACAGGACCAAGAGACCCAGTACTTC
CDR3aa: CASWGQDQETQYF

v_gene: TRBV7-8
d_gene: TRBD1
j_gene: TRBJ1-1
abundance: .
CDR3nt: TGTGCCAGCAGCCGAAGGACAGGGGTGGTGCGGAGCACTGAAGCTTTCTTT
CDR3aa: CASSRRTGVVRSTEAFF

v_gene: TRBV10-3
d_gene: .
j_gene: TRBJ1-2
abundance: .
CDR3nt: TGTGCCATCAGTGATGGCTCTTATGACTACACCTTC
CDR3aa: CAISDGSYDYTF

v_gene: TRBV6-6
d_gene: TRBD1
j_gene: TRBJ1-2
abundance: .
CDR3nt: TGTGCCAGCACCTTGGACAGGTGGAGGAATGGCTACACCTTC
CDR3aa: CASTLDRWRNGYTF

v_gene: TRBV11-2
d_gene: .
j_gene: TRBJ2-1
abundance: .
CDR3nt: TGTGCCAGCAGCCTAACCCCAGGGGCGACCTACAATGAGCAGTTCTTC
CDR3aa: CASSLTPGATYNEQFF

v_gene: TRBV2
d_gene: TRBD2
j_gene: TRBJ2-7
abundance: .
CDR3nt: TGTGCCAGCATCCCCGGGGAGGGAGCCTACGAGCAGTACTTC
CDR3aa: CASIPGEGAYEQYF

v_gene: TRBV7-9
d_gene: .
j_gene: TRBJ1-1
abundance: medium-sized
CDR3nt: TGTGCCAGCAGCTTAGTAAAGGCGACAGAAGCTTTCTTT
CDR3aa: CASSLVKATEAFF

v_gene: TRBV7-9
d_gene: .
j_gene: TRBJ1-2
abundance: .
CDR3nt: TGTGCCAGCAGCTTAGCGACCGGAGCTATTGGCTACACCTTC
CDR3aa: CASSLATGAIGYTF

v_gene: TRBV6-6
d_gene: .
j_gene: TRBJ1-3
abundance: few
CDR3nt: TGTGCCAGCAGTTCCCTTGGAAACACCATATATTTT
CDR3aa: CASSSLGNTIYF